The clone carrying this T cell receptor beta chain occurred a few times. The CDR3 covers 13 residues. Germline loops: CDR1 ENHRY, CDR2 SYGVKD. Trimming shortened V by 4 bases and J by 5 bases, and 9 bases separated the two germline ends. The data were obtained in a study of beta chain features in type 1 diabetes. The entirety of the isolated RNA underwent reverse transcription, so expressed TCRB transcripts were sequenced. The method was immunoSEQ multiplex PCR; TCRdb's version includes in-frame clones alone and lacks a portion of them. Of fewer than 500,000 clones in the sample, around 13% were seen once.

The sample consisted of naive CD4+ T cells from blood. The rearrangement uses TRBV10-3 and TRBJ2-1, with D perhaps matching TRBD2 (5 bases). This receptor was taken from a man aged 30 to 39 in good health. The CDR3 DNA follows: TGTGCCATCAGTGTCGGGATAAACAATGAGCAGTTCTTC. This translates into CAISVGINNEQFF.